A single sample gave rise to the 18 T cell receptor beta chains below, sequenced in a study of regulatory T cells in long-lasting Graves disease. According to the study, TCR beta libraries were built with iRepertoire HTBI primers and CDR3-region Arm-PCR. TCRdb analysed the multiplex PCR reads with MiXCR anew, one entry per CDR3 protein. The sample records about 530,000 distinct CDR3 sequences, about 15% being singletons. The time point denotes: newly diagnosed GD, antithyroid drugs for less than 3 months. There was RNA extracted from PBMCs, and the TCR library was made from it. These data were also reused for a study on T cells in Graves' hyperthyroidism and ophthalmopathy.

The sequencing used peripheral blood mononuclear cells (PBMCs), collected at new diagnosis, from a patient treated with antithyroid drugs. All receptors come from a woman aged 35 to 60 with Graves disease.

As to this clonotype: Being one base from a much bigger clone, this may be a read error. The conserved phenylalanine or tryptophan is not found at the CDR3 terminus, so this likely reflects a read error. V is TRBV7-2 and J is TRBJ1-1; no firm D call. V gave up 1 base and J gave up 4 bases, with 16 bases separating them. This CDR3 contains 16 residues. Germline assignment: CDR1 SGHTA and CDR2 FQGNSA. The CDR3 spells CASSLVVGRWGTEAFS. CDR3 coding DNA: TGTGCCAGCAGCTTAGTGGTTGGGAGATGGGGCACTGAAGCTTTCTCT.

This clonotype was found many times. This rearrangement joins TRBV30 to TRBJ1-1; D gene uncertain. V lost 4 bases, J lost 6 bases, and 15 bases lay in between. This CDR3 contains 13 residues. Per germline, CDR1 GTSNPN and CDR2 SVGIG (reference sequence). This CDR3 reads CAWTRGGRAEAFF. In DNA form, the CDR3 reads TGTGCCTGGACACGTGGTGGGAGAGCTGAAGCTTTCTTT.

The chain links TRBV11-3 to TRBJ2-5; 8 bases are shared with TRBD1. CDR1 is SGHNT and CDR2 is YENEEA in the germline V gene. The junction had 5 bases not matched to a gene; V was cut back by 6 bases and J by 2 bases. The CDR3 extends over 14 amino acids. The CDR3 DNA reads TGTGCCAGCAGTTCGGGACAGGCACAAGAGACCCAGTACTTC. Residues: CASSSGQAQETQYF.

This clonotype showed up just a few times. The V gene is TRBV7-6, the J gene TRBJ2-7; 10 bases fit TRBD2. CDR1 is SGHVS and CDR2 is FNYEAQ in the germline V gene. CDR3 length: 12 residues. The V gene end was trimmed by 11 bases and the J gene end by 3 bases; junction bases not matched to a gene: 4. Here the CDR3 DNA reads TGTGCCTCAAGCGGGGGGGACTACGAGCAGTACTTC. This codes for CASSGGDYEQYF.

This clonotype appeared many times. The rearrangement uses TRBV6-1 and TRBJ1-5; maybe TRBD1 (5 bases). Between the trimmed V and J ends, which lost 7 bases and 6 bases, there was a span of 13 bases. Germline-derived CDR1 and CDR2 are MNHNS and SASEGT. CDR3 length: 13 amino acids. For the CDR3, the DNA is TGTGCCAGCAACCCACGAAGGGGTCAGCCCCAGCATTTT. It codes for CASNPRRGQPQHF.

This clonotype appeared many times. The rearrangement links TRBV2 to TRBJ2-7; D gene ambiguous. The germline V gene has CDR1 SNHLY and CDR2 FYNNEI. The germline V and J ends were trimmed by 4 bases and 5 bases, with 6 bases remaining between them. The CDR3 runs 11 residues. CDR3 in amino acids: CASSVSNEQYF. In DNA form, the CDR3 reads TGTGCCAGCAGTGTTTCGAACGAGCAGTACTTC.

The V and J genes are TRBV19 and TRBJ2-5, with 13 bases matching TRBD2. V trimming: 5 bases; J trimming: 0 bases; junction bases outside the gene matches: 12. The CDR3 has 19 residues. Germline CDR1 and CDR2: LNHDA and SQIVND (reference sequence). The DNA for the CDR3 is TGTGCCAGTAGTGTCCTTCCGAGACTAGCGGGGGGAAACCAAGAGACCCAGTACTTC. It specifies CASSVLPRLAGGNQETQYF.

This clonotype was counted a few times. V is TRBV6-2 or TRBV6-3 and J is TRBJ2-7; the D gene is possibly TRBD1 (5 bases). The CDR3 length is 13 residues. Trimming pared 6 bases from V and 3 bases from J, leaving 12 bases between. Germline V gene lookup returns CDR1 MNHEY and CDR2 SVGEGT. The CDR3 is CASSPIGVYEQYF. The CDR3 DNA sequence: TGTGCCAGCAGCCCCATAGGGGTCTACGAGCAGTACTTC.

This clonotype was recorded many times. The rearrangement uses TRBV2 and TRBJ2-5; D may correspond to TRBD1 or TRBD2 (5 bases each). V was cut by 6 bases and J by 2 bases, with 7 bases left in between. The germline gives CDR1 SNHLY, CDR2 FYNNEI. The CDR3 is 12 residues long. CDR3 protein: CASSREQETQYF. DNA for the CDR3: TGTGCCAGCAGCAGGGAGCAAGAGACCCAGTACTTC. Using reference TRBV2 and TRBJ2-5 for the parts outside the CDR3, the full variable domain is EPEVTQTPSHQVTQMGQEVILRCVPISNHLYFYWYRQILGQKVEFLVSFYNNEISEKSEIFDDQFSVERPDGSNFTLKIRSTKLEDSAMYFCASSREQETQYFGPGTRLLVL.

In its sample, this clonotype was seen many times. The chain recombines TRBV6-1 with TRBJ2-1; tentatively, D is TRBD1 or TRBD2 (6 bases each). Trimming shortened V by 6 bases and J by 9 bases, and 18 bases separated the two germline ends. Germline V gives CDR1 MNHNS, CDR2 SASEGT. The CDR3 runs to 14 residues. CDR3 loop: CASSRDLGGTEQFF. CDR3 DNA sequence: TGTGCCAGCAGCCGCGACTTAGGGGGGACTGAGCAGTTCTTC.

This clonotype was observed a handful of times. The rearrangement joins TRBV20-1 to TRBJ1-5; 12 bases are a match to TRBD1. The CDR3 runs 18 residues. Germline loops: CDR1 DFQATT, CDR2 SNEGSKA (reference sequence). V lost 5 bases and J lost 5; bases outside the gene matches: 16. The CDR3 protein is CSALPIPGQGAGDQPQHF. The DNA of the CDR3 is TGCAGTGCTCTTCCAATACCGGGACAGGGGGCGGGTGATCAGCCCCAGCATTTT.

Remarks on this clonotype: One base away lies a much larger clone, so this may be a sequencing read error. V and J are TRBV6-5 and TRBJ2-1; the match to TRBD2 covers 12 bases. CDR1 and CDR2 from the germline V gene are MNHEY and SVGAGI. The length of the CDR3 is 17 residues. CDR3 sequence reads: CASSFSGLAGPYNEQLF. The CDR3 nucleotides are TGTGCCAGCAGCTTCTCGGGACTAGCGGGTCCTTACAATGAGCAGCTCTTC.

This clonotype has ten or more counts. The CDR3 nucleotides read TGCAGCGCGCCGAGGTACCAAGAGACCCAGTACTTC. Its translation is CSAPRYQETQYF. V usage is TRBV20-1 and J usage is TRBJ2-5; D is uncertain. There are 12 residues in the CDR3. The germline V gene has CDR1 DFQATT and CDR2 SNEGSKA (reference sequence).

This clonotype has ten or more counts. This chain's CDR3 is CASTPGSANYGYTF. The CDR3 nucleotides are TGTGCCAGCACCCCTGGGTCCGCAAACTATGGCTACACCTTC. The chain employs TRBV25-1 and TRBJ1-2; no reliable D call. The V end was cut by 7 bases, the J end by 2 bases, with 14 bases between. The length of the CDR3 is 14 residues. From germline, CDR1 is MGHDK and CDR2 SYGVNS.

This chain joins TRBV19 and TRBJ1-4; D is ambiguous. Trimming removed 7 bases at V and 6 bases at J, with 12 bases between. Germline CDR1 reads LNHDA; CDR2 reads SQIVND (reference sequence). This CDR3 region has 13 residues. The CDR3 DNA reads TGTGCCAGTAACGACCCCATCGATGAAAAACTGTTTTTT. It translates to CASNDPIDEKLFF.

This clonotype was counted a few times. The rearrangement joins TRBV10-2 to TRBJ2-7, with a possible D match to TRBD1 (6 bases). Trimming stripped 4 bases from V and 0 bases from J, with 10 bases between. This CDR3 contains 14 residues. The V gene's germline CDR1 is WSHSY and CDR2 SAAADI. CDR3 sequence (DNA): TGCGCCAGCAGTGCTGGGGGCCACTCCTACGAGCAGTACTTC. This gives the protein CASSAGGHSYEQYF.

This clonotype was seen only a few times. This chain joins TRBV12-3 or TRBV12-4 and TRBJ2-2; 8 bases match TRBD1. Unmatched junction bases numbered 3, after V lost 7 bases and J lost 2 bases. This CDR3 comprises 14 residues. The CDR3 sequence: CASNDRGNTGELFF. In DNA form, the CDR3 reads TGTGCCAGCAACGACAGGGGTAACACCGGGGAGCTGTTTTTT.

This clonotype was picked up many times. The chain couples TRBV7-6 to TRBJ2-7; 10 bases fit TRBD1. V dropped 5 bases and J dropped 3; count of bases not matched to a gene: 7. Germline V gene lookup returns CDR1 SGHVS and CDR2 FNYEAQ. There are 15 residues in the CDR3. This CDR3 is CASSSRDRGFYEQYF. As DNA, the CDR3 is TGTGCCAGCAGCAGCCGGGACAGGGGTTTCTACGAGCAGTACTTC. The full variable domain, rest sourced from reference TRBV7-6 and TRBJ2-7, is GAGVSQSPRYKVTKRGQDVALRCDPISGHVSLYWYRQALGQGPEFLTYFNYEAQQDKSGLPNDRFSAERPEGSISTLTIQRTEQRDSAMYRCASSSRDRGFYEQYFGPGTRLTVT.